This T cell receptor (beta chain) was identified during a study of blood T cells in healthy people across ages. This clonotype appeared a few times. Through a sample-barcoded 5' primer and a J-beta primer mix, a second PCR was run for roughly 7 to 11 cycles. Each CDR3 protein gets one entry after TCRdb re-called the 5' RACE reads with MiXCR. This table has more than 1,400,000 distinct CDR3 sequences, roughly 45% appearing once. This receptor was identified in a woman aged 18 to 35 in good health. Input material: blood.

This CDR3 is CASSLSAGLALGYTF. In DNA, the CDR3 is TGTGCCAGCAGTTTATCGGCAGGGCTAGCACTTGGCTACACCTTC. V gene TRBV27 combines with J gene TRBJ1-2; D might be TRBD1 (5 bases). Trimming left V 0 bases short and J 7 bases short, with 15 bases between. Germline V gives CDR1 MNHEY, CDR2 SMNVEV (reference sequence). The CDR3 totals 15 residues.